These 15 T cell receptor beta chains were all obtained from the same sample, sequenced in a study of T cell responses to AZD1222 COVID-19 vaccine. Clones were read by immunoSEQ multiplex PCR, and TCRdb kept only the in-frame ones, dropping some. The sample yields about 120,000 clones, roughly nine tenths seen once. The specimen comprised peripheral blood, sampled on day 0 of AZD1222 vaccination. Source of these receptors: an adult in good health.

The rearrangement uses TRBV6-2 or TRBV6-3 and TRBJ1-1; 7 nucleotides align to TRBD1. Trimming cost V 3 bases and J 1 base; bases outside gene matches: 11. Germline V CDR1 and CDR2: MNHEY, SVGEGT. This CDR3 comprises 17 residues. This CDR3 reads CASSYQGGRTKNTEAFF. The CDR3 bases are TGTGCCAGCAGTTATCAGGGGGGTAGGACAAAGAACACTGAAGCTTTCTTT.

The V gene is TRBV28, the J gene TRBJ1-4; D remains unclear. The ends were cut back, 3 bases at V and 5 bases at J, with 7 bases in the middle. This CDR3 comprises 13 residues. Per the germline V gene, CDR1 is MDHEN and CDR2 is SYDVKM. For the CDR3, the DNA is TGTGCCAGCAGTTTGTGGGGAAATGAAAAACTGTTTTTT. Translation gives CASSLWGNEKLFF.

The chain links TRBV6-2 or TRBV6-3 to TRBJ2-2; D remains unclear. CDR1 and CDR2 from the germline V gene are MNHEY and SVGEGT. The CDR3 extends over 16 amino acids. Trimming cost V 2 bases and J 4 bases, with 14 bases left between them. The DNA of the CDR3 is TGTGCCAGCAGTTACCGCGGTACGACGGCCACCGGGGAGCTGTTTTTT. This sequence encodes CASSYRGTTATGELFF.

V gene TRBV6-2 or TRBV6-3 combines with J gene TRBJ2-7, with a possible D match to TRBD1 (5 bases). Trimming cost V 3 bases and J 0 bases, with 15 bases left between them. The CDR3 is 16 amino acids. Germline V CDR1 and CDR2: MNHEY, SVGEGT. The CDR3 here is CASSYRLGQNSYEQYF. The CDR3 bases are TGTGCCAGCAGTTATCGGTTGGGGCAGAACTCCTACGAGCAGTACTTC.

The rearrangement links TRBV2 to TRBJ1-2, with 11 bases aligning to TRBD1. After removal of 5 bases from V and 4 bases from J, the junction contained 6 bases not matched to a gene. The CDR3 extends over 15 amino acids. Germline V gene lookup returns CDR1 SNHLY and CDR2 FYNNEI. CDR3 in amino acids: CASSLRTGGFYGYTF. CDR3 sequence (DNA): TGTGCCAGCAGTCTACGGACAGGGGGCTTCTATGGCTACACCTTC.

The chain employs TRBV9 and TRBJ2-3; D gene uncertain. This CDR3 region has 15 residues. Trimming removed 0 bases at V and 2 bases at J, with 10 bases between. The germline CDR1 and CDR2 sequences are SGDLS and YYNGEE. CDR3 region: CASSVVSASTDTQYF. DNA for the CDR3: TGTGCCAGCAGCGTAGTCAGCGCCTCCACAGATACGCAGTATTTT. Full variable domain (missing parts from reference TRBV9 and TRBJ2-3): DSGVTQTPKHLITATGQRVTLRCSPRSGDLSVYWYQQSLDQGLQFLIQYYNGEERAKGNILERFSAQQFPDLHSELNLSSLELGDSALYFCASSVVSASTDTQYFGPGTRLTVL.

V and J are TRBV7-9 and TRBJ2-5; 10 positions agree with TRBD1. Germline V gene sequence: CDR1 SEHNR, CDR2 FQNEAQ (reference sequence). V lost 0 bases and J lost 7; bases outside the gene matches: 11. The CDR3 is 17 residues long. CDR3 sequence reads: CASSLAGTGAHSGTQYF. DNA of the CDR3: TGTGCCAGCAGCTTAGCCGGGACAGGGGCGCATTCTGGGACCCAGTACTTC. The variable domain in full, with the rest retrieved from reference TRBV7-9 and TRBJ2-5, is DTGVSQNPRHKITKRGQNVTFRCDPISEHNRLYWYRQTLGQGPEFLTYFQNEAQLEKSRLLSDRFSAERPKGSFSTLEIQRTEQGDSAMYLCASSLAGTGAHSGTQYFGPGTRLLVL.

The V gene is TRBV30, the J gene TRBJ1-1; 12 bases line up with TRBD1. CDR1 and CDR2 from the germline V gene are GTSNPN and SVGIG (reference sequence). The V gene end was trimmed by 5 bases and the J gene end by 4 bases; junction bases not matched to a gene: 5. The CDR3 has 14 residues. The CDR3 spells CAWEGTGGITEAFF. The CDR3 nucleotides are TGTGCCTGGGAGGGGACAGGGGGCATCACTGAAGCTTTCTTT.

The V gene is TRBV18, the J gene TRBJ1-2, with D maybe TRBD1 (5 bases). CDR3 size: 14 residues. Germline CDR1 KGHSH, CDR2 LQKENI. V was trimmed by 2 bases and J by 3 bases, leaving 10 bases between them. CDR3 bases: TGTGCCAGCTCACCAGGGGCGGCCGACTATGGCTACACCTTC. Encoded protein: CASSPGAADYGYTF.

The CDR3 is CASSRDRDYGYTF. CDR3 bases: TGTGCCAGCTCACGGGACAGGGATTATGGCTACACCTTC. The chain links TRBV18 to TRBJ1-2; 9 nucleotides agree with TRBD1. Trimming took 4 bases from V and 5 from J; bases not matched to a gene: 2. The CDR3 sequence is 13 residues long. Germline CDR1 KGHSH, CDR2 LQKENI.

The chain has TRBV7-9 and TRBJ1-5, with D possibly TRBD1 on 6 matching bases. The length of the CDR3 is 13 residues. Germline CDR1 SEHNR, CDR2 FQNEAQ (reference sequence). Trimming cost V 8 bases and J 2 bases, with 10 bases left between them. CDR3 bases: TGTGCCAGCTGCCCAGGGGGCAATCAGCCCCAGCATTTT. The encoded protein is CASCPGGNQPQHF.

The rearrangement links TRBV7-2 to TRBJ1-2, with 10 bases fitting TRBD1. V dropped 5 bases and J dropped 7; count of bases not matched to a gene: 10. CDR3 size: 15 residues. The V gene's germline CDR1 is SGHTA and CDR2 FQGNSA. The CDR3 sequence is CASSRLDRGPRGYTF. CDR3 coding DNA: TGTGCCAGCAGCCGCCTAGACAGGGGGCCCCGTGGCTACACCTTC.

The chain couples TRBV11-2 to TRBJ2-3, with 13 bases lining up with TRBD2. Germline V gene sequence: CDR1 SGHAT, CDR2 FQNNGV. After removal of 5 bases from V and 10 bases from J, the junction contained 9 bases not matched to a gene. The CDR3 is 15 residues long. The CDR3 sequence: CASSLLGTSGAAQYF. CDR3 DNA sequence: TGTGCCAGCAGCCTCCTGGGGACTAGCGGGGCCGCGCAGTATTTT. Drawing the rest from reference TRBV11-2 and TRBJ2-3, the complete variable domain is EAGVAQSPRYKIIEKRQSVAFWCNPISGHATLYWYQQILGQGPKLLIQFQNNGVVDDSQLPKDRFSAERLKGVDSTLKIQPAKLEDSAVYLCASSLLGTSGAAQYFGPGTRLTVL.

The chain carries TRBV5-1 and TRBJ1-6, with 8 bases that match TRBD1. The germline V gene has CDR1 SGHRS and CDR2 YFSETQ. After removal of 0 bases from V and 3 bases from J, the junction contained 8 bases not matched to a gene. The CDR3 is 18 residues long. Here the CDR3 DNA reads TGCGCCAGCAGCTTGGTAACCGTCGGGACAGGCTATAATTCACCCCTCCACTTT. Protein: CASSLVTVGTGYNSPLHF.

This rearrangement joins TRBV27 to TRBJ1-2; D call uncertain. This CDR3 is built from 15 residues. V shed 6 bases and J shed 1 base, with 15 bases lying between them. Germline CDR1 and CDR2: MNHEY and SMNVEV (reference sequence). CDR3 in amino acids: CASSSGWPDNYGYTF. CDR3 DNA: TGTGCCAGCAGCTCGGGGTGGCCAGATAACTATGGCTACACCTTC.